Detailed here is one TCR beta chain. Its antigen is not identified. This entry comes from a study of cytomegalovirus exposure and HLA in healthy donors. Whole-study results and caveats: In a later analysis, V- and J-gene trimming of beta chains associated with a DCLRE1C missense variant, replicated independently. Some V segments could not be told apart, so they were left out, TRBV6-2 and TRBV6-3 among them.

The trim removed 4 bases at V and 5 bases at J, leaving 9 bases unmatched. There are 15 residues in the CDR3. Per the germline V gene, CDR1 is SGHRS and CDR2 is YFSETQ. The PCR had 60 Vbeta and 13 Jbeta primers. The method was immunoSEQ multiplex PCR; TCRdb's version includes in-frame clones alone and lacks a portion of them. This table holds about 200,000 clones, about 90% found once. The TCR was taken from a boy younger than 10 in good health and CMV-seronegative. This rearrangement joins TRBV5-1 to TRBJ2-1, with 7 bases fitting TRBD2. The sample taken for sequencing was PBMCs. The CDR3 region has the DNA TGCGCCAGCAGCGCGGTAGCGGGTCCTAACAATGAGCAGTTCTTC. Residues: CASSAVAGPNNEQFF. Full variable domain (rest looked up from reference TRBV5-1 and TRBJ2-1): KAGVTQTPRYLIKTRGQQVTLSCSPISGHRSVSWYQQTPGQGLQFLFEYFSETQRNKGNFPGRFSGRQFSNSRSEMNVSTLELGDSALYLCASSAVAGPNNEQFFGPGTRLTVL.